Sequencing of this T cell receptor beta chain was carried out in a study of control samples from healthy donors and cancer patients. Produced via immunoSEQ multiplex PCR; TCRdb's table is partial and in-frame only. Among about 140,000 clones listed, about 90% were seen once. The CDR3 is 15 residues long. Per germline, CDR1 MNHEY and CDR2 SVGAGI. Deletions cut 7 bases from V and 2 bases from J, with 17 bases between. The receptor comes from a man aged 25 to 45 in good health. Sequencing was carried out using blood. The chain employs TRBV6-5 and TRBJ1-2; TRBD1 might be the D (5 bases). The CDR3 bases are TGTGCCAGCACCCTGACCGGGACGGCGAACTATGGCTACACCTTC. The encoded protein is CASTLTGTANYGYTF.